These 14 T cell receptor beta chains were sequenced from one sample in a study of cytomegalovirus exposure and HLA in healthy donors. In the PCR, 60 Vbeta and 13 Jbeta primers were used. TCRdb keeps only in-frame clones here, not all; method: immunoSEQ multiplex PCR. The table for this sample gives about 120,000 clones. The sequenced sample consisted of PBMCs. The receptors derive from a man between 18 and 35 years old in good health and CMV-seronegative.

The chain combines TRBV5-1 with TRBJ2-7, with a weak D call TRBD1 (6 bases). This CDR3 is built from 13 residues. The germline CDR1 and CDR2 sequences are SGHRS and YFSETQ. V dropped 0 bases and J dropped 5 bases, with 9 bases sitting between them. CDR3 residues: CASSLAHRDEQYF. The CDR3 DNA reads TGCGCCAGCAGCTTGGCCCACAGGGACGAGCAGTACTTC.

The rearrangement joins TRBV5-1 to TRBJ2-7; a weak D match, TRBD2 (6 bases). Trimming shortened V by 3 bases and J by 2 bases, and 24 bases separated the two germline ends. This CDR3 region has 18 residues. Germline values: CDR1 SGHRS, CDR2 YFSETQ. The chain's CDR3 is CASSSGTFPVRATYEQYF. CDR3 coding DNA: TGCGCCAGCAGCTCTGGGACTTTCCCCGTCAGGGCTACCTACGAGCAGTACTTC.

The chain links TRBV5-1 to TRBJ2-7, with TRBD2 identical over 7 bases. Germline assignment: CDR1 SGHRS and CDR2 YFSETQ. CDR3 length: 14 residues. Trimming cost V 0 bases and J 3 bases; bases outside gene matches: 3. DNA for the CDR3: TGCGCCAGCAGCTTGGGCGGGGGTAACTACGAGCAGTACTTC. Translation: CASSLGGGNYEQYF. The full variable domain, rest sourced from reference TRBV5-1 and TRBJ2-7, is KAGVTQTPRYLIKTRGQQVTLSCSPISGHRSVSWYQQTPGQGLQFLFEYFSETQRNKGNFPGRFSGRQFSNSRSEMNVSTLELGDSALYLCASSLGGGNYEQYFGPGTRLTVT.

The genes are TRBV4-3 and TRBJ2-1; D is ambiguous. There are 14 residues in the CDR3. V lost 1 base, J lost 7 bases, and 11 bases lay in between. Germline loops: CDR1 LGHNA, CDR2 YSLEER. CDR3 nucleotide sequence: TGCGCCAGCAGCCAAGTGGTGGCGAGGAATGAGCAGTTCTTC. Translation: CASSQVVARNEQFF.

This chain joins TRBV28 and TRBJ1-2, with TRBD1 as a possible D gene (6 bases). The CDR3 spans 15 residues. Trimming removed 4 bases from V and 6 bases from J, with 18 bases in between. The germline V gene has CDR1 MDHEN and CDR2 SYDVKM. CDR3 loop: CASSSRGARIDGYTF. Written as DNA, the CDR3 is TGTGCCAGCAGTTCCCGGGGGGCGCGAATAGATGGCTACACCTTC.

This chain connects TRBV5-1 to TRBJ1-1; 10 positions match TRBD1. Germline CDR1 reads SGHRS; CDR2 reads YFSETQ. CDR3 length equals 15 residues. J gave up 0 bases and V 5 bases, and 4 bases lay outside the gene matches. The CDR3 loop reads CASRGGTGVNTEAFF. In DNA, the CDR3 is TGCGCCAGCAGGGGGGGGACAGGGGTGAACACTGAAGCTTTCTTT.

The V gene is TRBV27, the J gene TRBJ1-1; D is ambiguous. CDR1 is MNHEY and CDR2 is SMNVEV in the germline V gene (reference sequence). The CDR3 sequence is 13 residues long. V was clipped by 3 bases and J by 5 bases, with 10 bases between them. The CDR3 reads CASSLEEKTEAFF. The CDR3 region has the DNA TGTGCCAGCAGTTTGGAGGAGAAGACTGAAGCTTTCTTT.

This chain joins TRBV29-1 and TRBJ2-1; 8 positions match TRBD2. Trimming took 3 bases from V and 4 from J; bases not matched to a gene: 17. CDR1 SQVTM and CDR2 ANQGSEA come from the germline V gene. The CDR3 is 18 amino acids. In DNA form, the CDR3 reads TGCAGCGTTGAGGGTTTGGTGCGGGCGGGAGGCGAGTACAATGAGCAGTTCTTC. Amino acid sequence: CSVEGLVRAGGEYNEQFF.

CDR3 sequence: CASSIYGFSYEQYF. The DNA of the CDR3 is TGTGCCAGTAGTATCTACGGGTTTTCCTACGAGCAGTACTTC. This chain links TRBV19 with TRBJ2-7; no definite D call. Germline V lookup: CDR1 LNHDA, CDR2 SQIVND (reference sequence). Trimming shortened V by 3 bases and J by 1 base, and 10 bases separated the two germline ends. The CDR3 has 14 residues.

The chain carries TRBV5-1 and TRBJ2-7; TRBD2 matches 12 bases. Germline V gives CDR1 SGHRS, CDR2 YFSETQ. V lost 3 bases, J lost 5 bases, and 6 bases stayed unmatched. This CDR3 spans 15 amino acids. CDR3 region: CASSSPSGRADEQYF. The CDR3 DNA reads as TGCGCCAGCAGCTCACCTAGCGGGAGGGCTGACGAGCAGTACTTC.

CDR3 DNA: TGTGCCAGCACCGTACAGGGAATGAACACTGAAGCTTTCTTT. This encodes CASTVQGMNTEAFF. J is TRBJ1-1 and V is TRBV6-5, with D perhaps matching TRBD1 (6 bases). This CDR3 is built from 14 residues. The V and J ends lost 7 bases and 0 bases respectively, with 12 bases between them. Germline CDR1 MNHEY, CDR2 SVGAGI.

This chain joins TRBV28 and TRBJ1-5; no clear D gene. V was shortened by 5 bases and J by 7 bases, with 9 bases between the two germline ends. CDR3 size: 12 residues. CDR1 and CDR2 (germline): MDHEN, SYDVKM. The DNA of the CDR3 is TGTGCCAGCAGTCCGACGGAGCAGCCCCAGCATTTT. As protein: CASSPTEQPQHF. Combining the CDR3 with reference TRBV28 and TRBJ1-5 gives the whole variable domain DVKVTQSSRYLVKRTGEKVFLECVQDMDHENMFWYRQDPGLGLRLIYFSYDVKMKEKGDIPEGYSVSREKKERFSLILESASTNQTSMYLCASSPTEQPQHFGDGTRLSIL.

This sequence joins TRBV6-6 and TRBJ2-2; 12 bases align to TRBD2. The CDR3 has 15 amino acids. V lost 5 bases and J lost 5; bases outside the gene matches: 3. Germline V CDR1 and CDR2: MNHNY, SVGAGI (reference sequence). CDR3 region: CASSPGLAGTGELFF. CDR3 nucleotides: TGTGCCAGCAGTCCCGGACTAGCGGGGACCGGGGAGCTGTTTTTT.

The chain is built from TRBV13 and TRBJ2-7; 7 bases line up with TRBD2. The germline CDR1 and CDR2 sequences are PRHDT and FYEKMQ (reference sequence). J lost 7 bases, V lost 3 bases, and 6 bases had no gene match. The CDR3 has 13 amino acids. The CDR3 nucleotides are TGTGCCAGCAGCTTCTTTATGGGGGGGGAGCAGTACTTC. It yields the protein CASSFFMGGEQYF.